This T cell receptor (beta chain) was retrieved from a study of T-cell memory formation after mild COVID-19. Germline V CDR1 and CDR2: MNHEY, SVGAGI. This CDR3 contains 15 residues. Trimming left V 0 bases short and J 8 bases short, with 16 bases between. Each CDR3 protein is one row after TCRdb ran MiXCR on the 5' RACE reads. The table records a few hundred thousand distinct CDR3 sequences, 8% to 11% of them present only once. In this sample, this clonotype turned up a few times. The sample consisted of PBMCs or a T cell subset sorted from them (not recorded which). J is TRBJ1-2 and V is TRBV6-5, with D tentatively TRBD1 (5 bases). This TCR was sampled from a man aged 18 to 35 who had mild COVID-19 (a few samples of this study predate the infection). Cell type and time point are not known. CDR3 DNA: TGTGCCAGCAGTTACTCGCCGGGCGTGGAGGGGGGCTACACCTTC. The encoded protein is CASSYSPGVEGGYTF.